These 21 T cell receptor beta chains were sequenced from one sample in a study of T cell clonality in common variable immunodeficiency. TCRdb keeps only in-frame clones here, not all; method: immunoSEQ multiplex PCR. The sample includes approximately 50,000 clones, none of them occurring once. Specimen: peripheral blood mononuclear cells. These receptors were collected from a person between 18 and 75 years old in good health.

This clone was observed at least ten times. The read ends 3 residues early relative to the CDR3; the germline J gene fills the gap. The chain employs TRBV20-1 and TRBJ2-3; no clear D. CDR1 is DFQATT and CDR2 is SNEGSKA in the germline V gene (reference sequence). The CDR3 length is 14 residues. CDR3 amino acids: CSARIGQFGETQYF. The covered CDR3 bases are TGCAGTGCTAGAATTGGGCAGTTCGGTGAGACG.

This clone was detected many times. This chain's CDR3 is CASPFRAFYEQYF. The sequenced part of the CDR3 DNA is TGCGCCAGTCCCTTCCGAGCGTTCTACGAG. This chain links TRBV5-1 with TRBJ2-7; D gene unclear. The CDR3 extends 3 residues past the end of the read, so its final part is completed from the germline J gene. CDR3 size: 13 residues. The germline gives CDR1 SGHRS, CDR2 YFSETQ. V lost 8 bases and J 3 bases, leaving 15 bases between the germline ends.

This clone was recorded many times. Coverage ceases 3 residues before the CDR3 finishes, and the germline J gene fills in the end. The rearrangement uses TRBV19 and TRBJ1-4, with 8 bases matching TRBD1. This CDR3 comprises 14 residues. V dropped 6 bases and J dropped 8; count of bases not matched to a gene: 8. Germline CDR1 is LNHDA and CDR2 is SQIVND (reference sequence). The CDR3 is CASSLDRVGEKLFF. The covered CDR3 bases are TGTGCCAGTAGCCTGGACAGGGTGGGCGAAAAA.

This clone was picked up many times. The CDR3 end lies 3 residues beyond the end of the read and is filled in from the germline J gene. The rearrangement joins TRBV5-6 to TRBJ1-5, with TRBD1 as a possible D gene (5 bases). This CDR3 spans 15 amino acids. Germline assignment: CDR1 SGHDT and CDR2 YYEEEE. Deletions cut 5 bases from V and 4 bases from J, with 16 bases between. CDR3 DNA, as far as it was read: TGTGCCAGCAGTACGTGGAGGGGAGGAAATCAGCCC. Translation: CASSTWRGGNQP. The CDR3 reads in full as CASSTWRGGNQPQHF.

This clone appeared many times. The read finishes 3 residues shy of the CDR3 end, and the germline J gene is used to complete it. The chain employs TRBV19 and TRBJ2-5; 9 bases line up with TRBD1. Germline lookup yields CDR1 LNHDA and CDR2 SQIVND (reference sequence). The CDR3 loop spans 15 amino acids. V lost 3 bases, J lost 5 bases, and 7 bases stayed unmatched. Partial CDR3 DNA: TGTGCCAGTAGTATCCGGGACAGGGTTATGGAGACC. Encoded protein: CASSIRDRVMET. The CDR3 in its entirety is CASSIRDRVMETQYF.

In this sample, this clone turned up many times. Read coverage stops 3 residues before the CDR3 terminus; the germline J gene supplies the remainder. The V gene is TRBV10-3, the J gene TRBJ1-3; TRBD1 aligns across 11 bases. Trimming took 5 bases from V and 0 from J; bases not matched to a gene: 6. The germline CDR1 and CDR2 sequences are ENHRY and SYGVKD. The CDR3 totals 17 residues. The chain's CDR3 is CAISRDRGFLSGNTIYF. The part of the CDR3 DNA that was read is TGTGCCATCAGTCGGGACAGGGGGTTCCTCTCTGGAAACACC.

This clone was observed at least ten times. The CDR3 is CASSLRRGKSGDEQFF. CDR3 DNA (partial): TGCGCCAGCAGCTTGCGGCGCGGGAAGAGCGGGGATGAG. J is TRBJ2-1 and V is TRBV5-1, with 7 bases identical to TRBD2. Read coverage stops 3 residues before the CDR3 terminus; the germline J gene supplies the remainder. Trimming took 1 base from V and 8 from J; bases not matched to a gene: 12. Germline V gene data show CDR1 as SGHRS and CDR2 as YFSETQ. This CDR3 spans 16 amino acids.

This clone was seen many times. The sequenced part of the CDR3 DNA is TGTGCCAGCAGCCCCACAGGGGGCGTTGATTCACCC. It is translated as CASSPTGGVDSP. The full-length CDR3 reads as CASSPTGGVDSPLHF. The rearrangement joins TRBV6-4 to TRBJ1-6; 9 bases are a match to TRBD1. The read ends 3 residues early relative to the CDR3; the germline J gene fills the gap. CDR1 is MRHNA and CDR2 is SNTAGT in the germline V gene. The ends lost 6 bases at V and 8 bases at J; junction bases unmatched: 8. The length of the CDR3 is 15 residues.

This clone appeared many times. The observed sequence ends 3 residues before the CDR3 terminus, with the missing tail filled in from the germline J gene. The J gene is TRBJ2-3, the V gene TRBV14, with D perhaps TRBD1 (6 bases). In germline, CDR1 is SGHDN, CDR2 FVKESK. CDR3 size: 16 residues. The sequenced CDR3 bases are TGTGCCAGCAGCCTGTCATGGGGCAGGGGATGGGAGACG. Translating gives CASSLSWGRGWET. The full CDR3 reads CASSLSWGRGWETQYF.

In its sample, this clone was seen many times. The read comes to an end 3 residues before the CDR3 does, leaving the germline J gene to fill in the end. The chain links TRBV6-2 or TRBV6-3 to TRBJ2-5; D not certain. The CDR3 is 14 residues long. Per the germline V gene, CDR1 is MNHEY and CDR2 is SVGEGT. V lost 7 bases, J lost 4 bases, and 16 bases lay in between. This CDR3 reads CASMTRKGSETQYF. CDR3 DNA, as far as it was read: TGTGCCAGCATGACCAGGAAAGGTTCAGAGACC.

Worth noting for this clone: Sequencing ends 3 residues short of the CDR3 end; the germline J gene provides the rest. The chain recombines TRBV7-2 with TRBJ1-2; tentative D call: TRBD1 (5 bases). This CDR3 comprises 13 residues. Looked up from germline, CDR1 is SGHTA and CDR2 is FQGNSA. The CDR3 loop is CASSKDRDNDYTF. The sequenced part of the CDR3 DNA is TGTGCCAGCAGCAAAGACAGAGACAATGAC.

The table lists this clone with many counts. Read coverage stops 3 residues before the CDR3 terminus; the germline J gene supplies the remainder. This chain links TRBV11-2 with TRBJ1-1, with 9 bases identical to TRBD1. This CDR3 is 15 amino acids long. V was pared by 3 bases and J by 7 bases, with 9 bases of the junction left unmatched. CDR1 and CDR2 from the germline V gene are SGHAT and FQNNGV. The CDR3 DNA, read in part, is TGTGCCAGCAGCTTTTTTCAGGGACAGGGTTTTGAA. Translating gives CASSFFQGQGFE. The full CDR3 protein is CASSFFQGQGFEAFF.

This clone was seen at least ten times. The part of the CDR3 DNA that was read is TGCAGTGCCACGCCTCGGACTAGCGGGAGTTACGAG. Translated: CSATPRTSGSYE. The full-length CDR3 reads as CSATPRTSGSYEQYF. V gene TRBV20-1 combines with J gene TRBJ2-7; TRBD2 agrees at 13 bases. Read data end 3 residues before the CDR3 end; the end is taken from the germline J gene. The length of the CDR3 is 15 residues. Germline V gives CDR1 DFQATT, CDR2 SNEGSKA (reference sequence). Germline trimming cut 6 bases from V and 4 bases from J; bases unmatched to any gene: 9.

This clone is deemed medium-sized. Read coverage stops 3 residues before the CDR3 terminus; the germline J gene supplies the remainder. This chain links TRBV30 with TRBJ2-2, with 9 positions matching TRBD2. With V trimmed by 8 bases and J by 6 bases, 13 bases remained unmatched. Germline assignment: CDR1 GTSNPN and CDR2 SVGIG (reference sequence). CDR3 length: 15 amino acids. CDR3 DNA, as far as it was read: TGTGCCGCGAAATTAGCGGGAGTTGAGGCCGGGGAG. Protein: CAAKLAGVEAGE. The whole CDR3 is CAAKLAGVEAGELFF. The full variable domain, with the rest looked up from reference TRBV30 and TRBJ2-2, is SQTIHQWPATLVQPVGSPLSLECTVEGTSNPNLYWYRQAAGRGLQLLFYSVGIGQISSEVPQNLSASRPQDRQFILSSKKLLLSDSGFYLCAAKLAGVEAGELFFGEGSRLTVL.

The sample holds many counts of this clone. With the read ending 3 residues before the CDR3 end, the germline J gene is used to fill in that end. The chain is built from TRBV7-2 and TRBJ1-4, with D tentatively TRBD1 (6 bases). The CDR3 length is 13 residues. V lost 11 bases, J lost 7 bases, and 17 bases lay in between. Germline V gene lookup returns CDR1 SGHTA and CDR2 FQGNSA. CDR3 protein: CASDGRGVEKLFF. The sequenced part of the CDR3 DNA is TGTGCCTCTGACGGCAGGGGAGTTGAAAAA.

This clone was observed at least ten times. The CDR3 end falls 3 residues outside the read, so it is completed with the germline J gene. The gene calls are TRBV20-1 and TRBJ2-2, with 9 bases identical to TRBD1. The CDR3 length is 17 residues. V dropped 2 bases and J dropped 4; count of bases not matched to a gene: 11. Germline assignment: CDR1 DFQATT and CDR2 SNEGSKA (reference sequence). CDR3 sequence: CSARPSTGTGITGELFF. CDR3 DNA (partial): TGCAGTGCTAGACCCTCGACCGGGACAGGGATCACCGGGGAG.

The table lists this clone with many counts. The CDR3 end lies 3 residues beyond the end of the read and is filled in from the germline J gene. The V call is TRBV5-4, the J call TRBJ1-4, with D perhaps TRBD1 (5 bases). CDR1 and CDR2 from the germline V gene are SGHNT and YYREEE (reference sequence). The length of the CDR3 is 16 residues. The V end was cut by 3 bases, the J end by 8 bases, with 20 bases between. The DNA read from the CDR3 is TGTGCCAGCAGCTCGTGGAGGGGTTCGGGGGACGAAAAA. As protein: CASSSWRGSGDEK. The full CDR3 protein reads CASSSWRGSGDEKLFF.

Ten or more counts support this clone. The read comes to an end 3 residues before the CDR3 does, leaving the germline J gene to fill in the end. The gene calls are TRBV5-6 and TRBJ1-4, with D possibly matching TRBD1 (6 bases). The CDR3 consists of 15 residues. Germline V gives CDR1 SGHDT, CDR2 YYEEEE. Trimming shortened V by 0 bases and J by 8 bases, and 14 bases separated the two germline ends. CDR3 in amino acids: CASSLGGGGIEKLFF. CDR3 DNA, as far as it was read: TGTGCCAGCAGCTTGGGTGGGGGCGGAATCGAAAAA.

This clone was picked up many times. The CDR3 end falls 3 residues outside the read, so it is completed with the germline J gene. The rearrangement joins TRBV7-3 to TRBJ1-2, with TRBD1 matching 7 bases. CDR1 is SGHTA, CDR2 FQGTGA, per germline. The J segment lost 4 bases and the V segment lost 5 bases, leaving 10 bases of the junction unmatched. This CDR3 has 15 amino acids. CDR3 protein: CASSAQSTGVYGYTF. The CDR3 DNA, read in part, is TGTGCCAGCAGCGCACAAAGTACAGGGGTCTATGGC. Full variable domain (remainder filled in from reference TRBV7-3 and TRBJ1-2): GAGVSQTPSNKVTEKGKYVELRCDPISGHTALYWYRQSLGQGPEFLIYFQGTGAADDSGLPNDRFFAVRPEGSVSTLKIQRTERGDSAVYLCASSAQSTGVYGYTFGSGTRLTVV.

At least ten counts were recorded for this clone. The read is 3 residues too short to cover the CDR3 end, so that end is filled in from the germline J gene. The chain has TRBV20-1 and TRBJ2-1, with 9 bases that match TRBD2. CDR1 DFQATT and CDR2 SNEGSKA come from the germline V gene (reference sequence). CDR3 size: 15 residues. With 5 bases clipped from V and 8 bases from J, the junction kept 13 bases outside the gene matches. The sequenced part of the CDR3 DNA is TGCAGTGCTGGGGATAGCGGGAGAGTCGGAGATGAG. Amino acid sequence: CSAGDSGRVGDE. The whole CDR3 protein is CSAGDSGRVGDEQFF.

This clone was counted at least ten times. The read gets to within 3 residues of the CDR3 end, and the germline J gene fills in the rest. The chain joins TRBV7-3 to TRBJ2-1; D ambiguous. The CDR3 sequence is 16 residues long. The V end was cut by 2 bases, the J end by 0 bases, with 11 bases between. The germline V gene encodes CDR1 SGHTA and CDR2 FQGTGA. The CDR3 is CASSLSHASSYNEQFF. CDR3 DNA (partial): TGTGCCAGCAGCTTATCCCACGCTAGCTCCTACAATGAG.